What follows are 19 T cell receptor beta chains derived from one specimen sequenced in a study of blood T cell repertoires in COVID-19. Sequencing was performed with immunoSEQ multiplex PCR; in TCRdb, only in-frame clones are kept and a portion is missing. The repertoire holds about 140,000 clones, about 76% seen once, with about 12% in the top ten. Sequencing used peripheral blood. The receptors here all came from a man of 80 years or more with acute or convalescent COVID-19.

The V and J genes are TRBV6-6 and TRBJ1-2; TRBD1 matches 8 bases. The germline V gene has CDR1 MNHNY and CDR2 SVGAGI (reference sequence). The CDR3 is 14 residues long. The trim removed 6 bases at V and 6 bases at J, leaving 9 bases unmatched. In DNA, the CDR3 is TGTGCCAGCAGACCGACAGGGGTGGAAAATGGCTACACCTTC. Encoded protein: CASRPTGVENGYTF.

CDR3 amino acids: CASSPTGFANEKLFF. The DNA for the CDR3 is TGTGCCAGCAGCCCGACAGGGTTTGCTAATGAAAAACTGTTTTTT. The chain couples TRBV3-1 (or the pseudogene TRBV3-2) to TRBJ1-4; the match to TRBD1 covers 7 bases. The germline CDR1 and CDR2 sequences are LGHDT and YNNKEL (reference sequence). The V gene end was trimmed by 4 bases and the J gene end by 3 bases; junction bases not matched to a gene: 5. The CDR3 contains 15 residues.

This chain connects TRBV24-1 to TRBJ2-5, with 13 positions matching TRBD2. Germline V gene lookup returns CDR1 KGHDR and CDR2 SFDVKD. This CDR3 contains 16 residues. V dropped 6 bases and J dropped 1; count of bases not matched to a gene: 4. The CDR3 coding sequence is TGTGCCACCAGTCAAGGGACTAGCGGGGCCCAAGAGACCCAGTACTTC. Translated: CATSQGTSGAQETQYF.

This chain joins TRBV9 and TRBJ2-5; 10 positions match TRBD2. The CDR3 is 17 amino acids. V trimming: 0 bases; J trimming: 5 bases; junction bases outside the gene matches: 10. CDR1 is SGDLS and CDR2 is YYNGEE in the germline V gene. The CDR3 loop reads CASSVASSGGAGETQYF. The CDR3 coding sequence is TGTGCCAGCAGCGTAGCTTCCAGCGGGGGGGCCGGGGAGACCCAGTACTTC.

V and J are TRBV2 and TRBJ2-7; 8 positions agree with TRBD2. Trimming removed 5 bases from V and 3 bases from J; junction bases left unmatched: 9. The CDR3 has 15 residues. CDR1 is SNHLY and CDR2 is FYNNEI in the germline V gene. The DNA of the CDR3 is TGTGCCAGCAGTTCGAGCGGGGGCCCCCGCTACGAGCAGTACTTC. Its translation: CASSSSGGPRYEQYF.

The chain joins TRBV27 to TRBJ2-7; 11 bases are shared with TRBD1. The CDR3 is 14 residues long. After removal of 3 bases from V and 3 bases from J, the junction contained 1 base not matched to a gene. CDR1 MNHEY and CDR2 SMNVEV come from the germline V gene (reference sequence). The CDR3 bases are TGTGCCAGCAGTTTCGGGACAGGGGGCTACGAGCAGTACTTC. The encoded protein is CASSFGTGGYEQYF.

This clone is a singleton in its sample. The chain employs TRBV12-5 and TRBJ2-2; a weak D match, TRBD2 (5 bases). The germline CDR1 and CDR2 sequences are LGHNT and FRNRAP. CDR3 length: 13 amino acids. The V end was cut by 7 bases, the J end by 7 bases, with 13 bases between. The CDR3 DNA reads TGTGCTAGTGCCTGGTCGGGGATCGGGGAGCTGTTTTTT. It is translated as CASAWSGIGELFF.

This clone appeared many times. The chain has TRBV6-5 and TRBJ1-1; 12 bases align to TRBD1. Germline CDR1 reads MNHEY; CDR2 reads SVGAGI. V was clipped by 4 bases and J by 8 bases; unmatched bases: 8. The CDR3 runs 15 residues. Here the CDR3 DNA reads TGTGCCAGCAGTTTCCCGGGACAGGGGGCGATAGAAGCTTTCTTT. Its protein is CASSFPGQGAIEAFF.

V usage is TRBV7-9 and J usage is TRBJ2-1; possibly TRBD2 for D (5 bases). Germline V gene sequence: CDR1 SEHNR, CDR2 FQNEAQ (reference sequence). This CDR3 is 16 amino acids long. V was clipped by 4 bases and J by 1 base, with 14 bases between them. CDR3 coding DNA: TGTGCCAGCAGCTCCCGGGATGATGGATCCTACAATGAGCAGTTCTTC. It translates to CASSSRDDGSYNEQFF. Filled out from reference TRBV7-9 and TRBJ2-1, the complete variable domain reads DTGVSQNPRHKITKRGQNVTFRCDPISEHNRLYWYRQTLGQGPEFLTYFQNEAQLEKSRLLSDRFSAERPKGSFSTLEIQRTEQGDSAMYLCASSSRDDGSYNEQFFGPGTRLTVL.

The table lists this clone with a few counts. The chain recombines TRBV6-5 with TRBJ1-6, with TRBD1 matching 10 bases. The trim removed 0 bases at V and 7 bases at J, leaving 3 bases unmatched. The CDR3 contains 16 residues. Looked up from germline, CDR1 is MNHEY and CDR2 is SVGAGI. The CDR3 loop reads CASSYSGGQGNSPLHF. Written as DNA, the CDR3 is TGTGCCAGCAGTTACTCGGGGGGACAGGGGAATTCACCCCTCCACTTT.

This clone was picked up one time. The chain combines TRBV6-5 with TRBJ2-3, with a tentative D call TRBD1 (6 bases). Trimming shortened V by 3 bases and J by 2 bases, and 12 bases separated the two germline ends. CDR1 and CDR2 (germline): MNHEY, SVGAGI. CDR3 length equals 15 residues. The CDR3 DNA follows: TGTGCCAGCAGTTATGGGTCAGGGGCCACAGATACGCAGTATTTT. As protein: CASSYGSGATDTQYF.

The V and J genes are TRBV9 and TRBJ1-2, with a tentative D call TRBD1 (6 bases). With 3 bases removed from V and 6 bases from J, the gap between germline ends came to 15 bases. The CDR3 is 14 residues long. CDR1 and CDR2 (germline): SGDLS, YYNGEE. The CDR3 bases are TGTGCCAGCAGCGCACAGGGCACCGCTGATGGCTACACCTTC. This gives the protein CASSAQGTADGYTF.

This clone was found a few times. V is TRBV27 and J is TRBJ1-4; TRBD1 agrees at 7 bases. The CDR3 extends over 19 amino acids. The J segment lost 4 bases and the V segment lost 5 bases, leaving 19 bases of the junction unmatched. Germline V gene data show CDR1 as MNHEY and CDR2 as SMNVEV (reference sequence). The CDR3 DNA is TGTGCCAGCAGTCGCACGACCGAGACAGGGCCTCCCCGTAATGAAAAACTGTTTTTT. Translating gives CASSRTTETGPPRNEKLFF.

V usage is TRBV18 and J usage is TRBJ2-3, with D possibly TRBD1 on 6 matching bases. Trimming stripped 2 bases from V and 2 bases from J, with 8 bases between. The CDR3 loop spans 14 amino acids. The germline V gene encodes CDR1 KGHSH and CDR2 LQKENI. The CDR3 region is CASSPDRHTDTQYF. In DNA form, the CDR3 reads TGTGCCAGCTCACCAGACAGGCACACAGATACGCAGTATTTT. Filled out from reference TRBV18 and TRBJ2-3, the complete variable domain reads NAGVMQNPRHLVRRRGQEARLRCSPMKGHSHVYWYRQLPEEGLKFMVYLQKENIIDESGMPKERFSAEFPKEGPSILRIQQVVRGDSAAYFCASSPDRHTDTQYFGPGTRLTVL.

This clone has a single count. The V and J genes are TRBV24-1 and TRBJ2-2; 7 nucleotides line up with TRBD2. The CDR3 sequence is 15 residues long. The germline gives CDR1 KGHDR, CDR2 SFDVKD. The V and J ends lost 3 bases and 0 bases, in that order; junction bases with no gene match: 0. DNA of the CDR3: TGTGCCACCAGTGATGGGGGGGCGAACACCGGGGAGCTGTTTTTT. Translation gives CATSDGGANTGELFF.

This clone was found a few times. This chain uses TRBV18 with TRBJ2-5, with D possibly TRBD1 on 6 matching bases. The V end was cut by 6 bases, the J end by 5 bases, with 10 bases between. The CDR3 loop spans 12 amino acids. The germline V gene encodes CDR1 KGHSH and CDR2 LQKENI. CDR3 nucleotides: TGTGCCAGCTCGCCCCAGGGGGAGACCCAGTACTTC. Residues: CASSPQGETQYF.

This chain connects TRBV5-5 to TRBJ2-7; D is unresolved. V gave up 2 bases and J gave up 2 bases, with 11 bases separating them. This CDR3 has 14 residues. CDR1 and CDR2 (germline): SGHKS, YYEKEE (reference sequence). The CDR3 DNA reads as TGTGCCAGCAGCTTTGAGTATGGTCCCTACGAGCAGTACTTC. Translated, it gives CASSFEYGPYEQYF. Full variable domain (outside the CDR3, taken from reference TRBV5-5 and TRBJ2-7): DAGVTQSPTHLIKTRGQQVTLRCSPISGHKSVSWYQQVLGQGPQFIFQYYEKEERGRGNFPDRFSARQFPNYSSELNVNALLLGDSALYLCASSFEYGPYEQYFGPGTRLTVT.

This chain links TRBV5-4 with TRBJ1-2; D possibly corresponds to TRBD1 (5 bases). CDR3 length: 13 residues. Germline CDR1 reads SGHNT; CDR2 reads YYREEE (reference sequence). Trimming removed 1 base at V and 7 bases at J, with 11 bases between. CDR3 nucleotide sequence: TGTGCCAGCAGCTTGATGGGGGGTATTGGCTACACCTTC. Its protein is CASSLMGGIGYTF.

The V gene is TRBV10-3, the J gene TRBJ2-3; D might be TRBD2 (6 bases). Germline CDR1 and CDR2: ENHRY and SYGVKD. This CDR3 is built from 13 residues. V dropped 0 bases and J dropped 8 bases, with 9 bases sitting between them. CDR3 loop: CAISESPEGTQYF. The CDR3 DNA reads as TGTGCCATCAGTGAGTCACCGGAGGGTACGCAGTATTTT.